This T cell receptor (beta chain) stems from a study of OX40 agonist ivuxolimab in advanced cancers. Study information: It was permissible to have had prior anti-PD-1, anti-PD-L1 or anti-CTLA-4 therapy, and approximately 40% had some.

V shed 5 bases and J shed 6 bases, with 8 bases lying between them. The CDR3 loop spans 11 amino acids. Per the germline V gene, CDR1 is SEHNR and CDR2 is FQNEAQ (reference sequence). To note about this clone: Antigen specificity is unknown.

Study outcomes and limitations: Both CD4+ and CD8+ T cell populations in blood had undergone clonal expansion by week 6 at 0.1 to 3.0 mg/kg.

Profiling relied on immunoSEQ multiplex PCR, and the TCRdb table lists in-frame clones only, not all of them. The profile shows about 45,000 clones, more than 80% of them singletons. This TCR was recovered from an adult with an advanced solid tumor such as melanoma, head and neck, liver or kidney cancer. This chain joins TRBV7-9 and TRBJ2-7, with D uncertain. The specimen was CD4+ or CD8+ T cells sorted from blood, collected in a trial of the OX40 agonist ivuxolimab. CDR3 bases: TGTGCCAGCAGCCCCGGACGCGAGCAGTACTTC. Its translation is CASSPGREQYF.